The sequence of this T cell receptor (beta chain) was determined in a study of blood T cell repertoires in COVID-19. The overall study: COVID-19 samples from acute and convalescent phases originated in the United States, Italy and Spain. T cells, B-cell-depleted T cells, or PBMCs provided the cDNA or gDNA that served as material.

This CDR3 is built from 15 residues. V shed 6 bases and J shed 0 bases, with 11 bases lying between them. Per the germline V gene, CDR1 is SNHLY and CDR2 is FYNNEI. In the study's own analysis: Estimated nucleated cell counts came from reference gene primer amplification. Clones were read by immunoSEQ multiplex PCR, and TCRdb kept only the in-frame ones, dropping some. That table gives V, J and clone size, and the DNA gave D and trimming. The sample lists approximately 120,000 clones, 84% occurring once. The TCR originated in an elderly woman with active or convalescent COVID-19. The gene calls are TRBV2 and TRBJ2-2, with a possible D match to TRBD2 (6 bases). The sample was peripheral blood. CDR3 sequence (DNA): TGTGCCAGCAGGGAGGGAACTTCGAACACCGGGGAGCTGTTTTTT. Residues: CASREGTSNTGELFF.